Below, 24 T cell receptor beta chains from the same sample are listed, as sequenced in a study of T cell responses to AZD1222 COVID-19 vaccine. Only in-frame clones appear in the TCRdb table, and some are missing; sequencing was by immunoSEQ multiplex PCR. Of 100,000 to 150,000 clones in the sample, 75% to 90% were seen once. Here the sequenced sample was peripheral blood, taken 28 days after the second AZD1222 dose. Source of these receptors: an adult who received the AZD1222 COVID-19 vaccine.

The rearrangement joins TRBV7-2 to TRBJ2-5, with TRBD2 matching over 8 bases. The germline V gene encodes CDR1 SGHTA and CDR2 FQGNSA. V lost 5 bases to trimming and J lost 11 bases; unmatched junction nucleotides: 4. The length of the CDR3 is 11 residues. The CDR3 nucleotides are TGTGCCAGCAGCCGGGAGGGTGGGCAGTACTTC. Translated, it gives CASSREGGQYF.

Here the CDR3 reads CASTSDRELNQPQHF. The CDR3 nucleotides are TGTGCCAGCACCTCGGACAGGGAACTCAATCAGCCCCAGCATTTT. The chain joins TRBV7-9 to TRBJ1-5; 8 positions agree with TRBD1. The germline V gene encodes CDR1 SEHNR and CDR2 FQNEAQ (reference sequence). The CDR3 is made up of 15 amino acids. Losses at the gene ends were 7 bases for V and 3 bases for J; bases not matched to a gene: 8.

This rearrangement joins TRBV27 to TRBJ1-5; no definite D call. Trimming removed 6 bases from V and 1 base from J, with 13 bases in between. The CDR3 is 15 residues long. CDR1 and CDR2 from the germline V gene are MNHEY and SMNVEV (reference sequence). The CDR3 nucleotides read TGTGCCAGCAGCTCACCGGGAAGGAGCAATCAGCCCCAGCATTTT. This encodes CASSSPGRSNQPQHF.

The genes are TRBV11-2 and TRBJ1-2; the D is unclear. The CDR3 contains 12 residues. Germline values: CDR1 SGHAT, CDR2 FQNNGV. The V end was cut by 2 bases, the J end by 3 bases, with 4 bases between. The CDR3 is CASSLRDYGYTF. The CDR3 DNA reads as TGTGCCAGCAGCTTACGAGACTATGGCTACACCTTC. Full variable domain (rest looked up from reference TRBV11-2 and TRBJ1-2): EAGVAQSPRYKIIEKRQSVAFWCNPISGHATLYWYQQILGQGPKLLIQFQNNGVVDDSQLPKDRFSAERLKGVDSTLKIQPAKLEDSAVYLCASSLRDYGYTFGSGTRLTVV.

The rearrangement links TRBV20-1 to TRBJ2-7; 10 bases agree with TRBD2. The germline V gene has CDR1 DFQATT and CDR2 SNEGSKA (reference sequence). The J segment lost 7 bases and the V segment lost 3 bases, leaving 21 bases of the junction unmatched. The CDR3 is 18 residues long. CDR3 in DNA: TGCAGTGCTAGTCAACCTCTAGCGGGGGTTAGGATCAGAGGTGAGCAGTACTTC. This translates into CSASQPLAGVRIRGEQYF.

The V call is TRBV7-6, the J call TRBJ2-1; 16 bases are shared with TRBD2. V lost 2 bases and J lost 7; bases outside the gene matches: 8. Germline CDR1 SGHVS, CDR2 FNYEAQ. The CDR3 extends over 18 amino acids. CDR3 sequence reads: CASSLYMGLAGGPNEQFF. CDR3 coding DNA: TGTGCCAGCAGCTTATATATGGGACTAGCGGGGGGGCCGAATGAGCAGTTCTTC.

The V gene is TRBV7-2, the J gene TRBJ2-7; tentatively, D is TRBD1 (5 bases). Looked up from germline, CDR1 is SGHTA and CDR2 is FQGNSA. The CDR3 is 15 amino acids. Trimming removed 5 bases at V and 3 bases at J, with 17 bases between. This CDR3 is CASSPAPGADYEQYF. As DNA, the CDR3 is TGTGCCAGCAGCCCCGCCCCTGGGGCTGACTACGAGCAGTACTTC.

This chain connects TRBV6-5 to TRBJ1-1; 7 nucleotides match TRBD1. The V gene end was trimmed by 8 bases and the J gene end by 1 base; junction bases not matched to a gene: 4. The CDR3 is made up of 13 amino acids. Germline V gene sequence: CDR1 MNHEY, CDR2 SVGAGI. CDR3 in DNA: TGTGCCAGCGGGAACAGGGGGAACACTGAAGCTTTCTTT. This gives the protein CASGNRGNTEAFF.

The chain uses TRBV7-2 and TRBJ1-2; D uncertain. Germline loops: CDR1 SGHTA, CDR2 FQGNSA. This CDR3 contains 16 residues. The V and J ends lost 1 base and 4 bases respectively, with 16 bases between them. The CDR3 is CASSLEFNPMSYGYTF. The CDR3 coding sequence is TGTGCCAGCAGCTTAGAATTCAATCCAATGAGCTATGGCTACACCTTC.

This rearrangement joins TRBV6-5 to TRBJ1-1; D possibly corresponds to TRBD1 (6 bases). V lost 5 bases and J lost 4, with 17 bases in between. The CDR3 has 15 amino acids. Per the germline V gene, CDR1 is MNHEY and CDR2 is SVGAGI. The DNA for the CDR3 is TGTGCCAGCAGTAGGGAAGGGGGTGGGGGCACTGAAGCTTTCTTT. It yields the protein CASSREGGGGTEAFF.

This rearrangement joins TRBV4-1 to TRBJ1-4; D is uncertain. V was pared by 1 base and J by 8 bases, with 5 bases between. The CDR3 loop spans 12 amino acids. The germline CDR1 and CDR2 sequences are MGHRA and YSYEKL. CDR3 sequence (DNA): TGCGCCAGCAGCCAAGGAGGCGAAAAACTGTTTTTT. Encoded protein: CASSQGGEKLFF.

Comment on this clone: Other nucleotide sequences in the sample specify the same CDR3. This CDR3 reads CASSLGASYEQYF. The CDR3 nucleotides are TGCGCCAGCAGCTTGGGGGCTAGCTACGAGCAGTACTTC. This chain connects TRBV5-1 to TRBJ2-7; D is unclear. CDR1 is SGHRS, CDR2 YFSETQ, per germline. The V and J ends lost 0 bases and 3 bases respectively, with 7 bases between them. This CDR3 contains 13 residues.

V and J are TRBV28 and TRBJ1-3, with no clear D. Germline loops: CDR1 MDHEN, CDR2 SYDVKM. The CDR3 is made up of 14 amino acids. The germline V and J ends were trimmed by 4 bases and 3 bases, with 10 bases remaining between them. The CDR3 sequence: CASSSLGVGNTIYF. In DNA form, the CDR3 reads TGTGCCAGCAGTTCCCTAGGCGTTGGAAACACCATATATTTT.

J is TRBJ2-7 and V is TRBV5-8, with D maybe TRBD1 (6 bases). CDR1 and CDR2 (germline): SGHTS, YDEGEE. The CDR3 sequence is 15 residues long. The V end was cut by 7 bases, the J end by 0 bases, with 17 bases between. CDR3 in amino acids: CASSMGADSSYEQYF. CDR3 bases: TGTGCCAGCTCGATGGGGGCGGACAGCTCCTACGAGCAGTACTTC.

The chain uses TRBV6-5 and TRBJ2-1; possible D gene TRBD1, 6 bases. The CDR3 spans 15 residues. With 7 bases removed from V and 5 bases from J, the gap between germline ends came to 18 bases. In germline, CDR1 is MNHEY, CDR2 SVGAGI. CDR3 residues: CASTHTGTPHNEQFF. The CDR3 region has the DNA TGTGCCAGCACTCATACCGGGACACCACACAATGAGCAGTTCTTC.

The rearrangement uses TRBV7-2 and TRBJ1-6; TRBD1 is a possible D gene (6 bases). The CDR3 loop spans 15 amino acids. CDR1 SGHTA and CDR2 FQGNSA come from the germline V gene. V was trimmed by 2 bases and J by 9 bases, leaving 14 bases between them. As DNA, the CDR3 is TGTGCCAGCAGCTTACTAACAGGGTTCGGTTCACCCCTCCACTTT. Translated, it gives CASSLLTGFGSPLHF.

J is TRBJ1-1 and V is TRBV18; D gene ambiguous. V was shortened by 3 bases and J by 2 bases, with 10 bases between the two germline ends. Looked up from germline, CDR1 is KGHSH and CDR2 is LQKENI. The CDR3 spans 14 residues. The CDR3 spells CASSPGLTNTEAFF. The CDR3 nucleotides read TGTGCCAGCTCACCCGGACTGACTAACACTGAAGCTTTCTTT.

This clone occurred a few times. V and J are TRBV7-9 and TRBJ1-3; the D gene is possibly TRBD1 (6 bases). Germline-derived CDR1 and CDR2 are SEHNR and FQNEAQ (reference sequence). Trimming removed 5 bases from V and 1 base from J, with 15 bases in between. The CDR3 loop spans 16 amino acids. The CDR3 DNA sequence: TGTGCCAGCAGCCTCCAGTATACAGGGTCTGGAAACACCATATATTTT. Its protein is CASSLQYTGSGNTIYF.

The V and J genes are TRBV6-1 and TRBJ1-3; D may be TRBD1 (5 bases). Trimming took 0 bases from V and 7 from J, leaving 13 bases between them. The CDR3 covers 15 residues. Germline values: CDR1 MNHNS, CDR2 SASEGT. The CDR3 coding sequence is TGTGCCAGCAGTGAAGCGCGGGGACCGTGGAACACCATATATTTT. Translating gives CASSEARGPWNTIYF.

J is TRBJ2-2 and V is TRBV7-2, with D perhaps matching TRBD1 (5 bases). The CDR3 has 13 residues. Germline assignment: CDR1 SGHTA and CDR2 FQGNSA. Trimming removed 5 bases from V and 7 bases from J, with 11 bases in between. In nucleotides, the CDR3 is TGTGCCAGCAGCCGTTACCAGGGCGGGGAGCTGTTTTTT. It yields the protein CASSRYQGGELFF. Filled out from reference TRBV7-2 and TRBJ2-2, the complete variable domain reads GAGVSQSPSNKVTEKGKDVELRCDPISGHTALYWYRQSLGQGLEFLIYFQGNSAPDKSGLPSDRFSAERTGGSVSTLTIQRTQQEDSAVYLCASSRYQGGELFFGEGSRLTVL.

The chain uses TRBV5-8 and TRBJ1-2, with TRBD1 matching over 9 bases. Germline V CDR1 and CDR2: SGHTS, YDEGEE. The CDR3 spans 16 residues. J gave up 4 bases and V 1 base, and 8 bases lay outside the gene matches. In nucleotides, the CDR3 is TGTGCCAGCAGCTTGTATAGAACAGGGGGCGCCTATGGCTACACCTTC. Translating it yields CASSLYRTGGAYGYTF.

The chain has TRBV5-4 and TRBJ2-1; TRBD2 aligns across 13 bases. Germline V CDR1 and CDR2: SGHNT, YYREEE (reference sequence). J lost 6 bases, V lost 0 bases, and 3 bases had no gene match. This CDR3 comprises 16 residues. The CDR3, as DNA: TGTGCCAGCAGCTTGGGGACTAGCGGGAGAACCAATGAGCAGTTCTTC. Protein product: CASSLGTSGRTNEQFF.

The rearrangement uses TRBV6-6 and TRBJ1-1; D gene unclear. CDR1 is MNHNY and CDR2 is SVGAGI in the germline V gene (reference sequence). The V and J ends lost 10 bases and 1 base respectively, with 13 bases between them. CDR3 size: 13 residues. CDR3 residues: CATDSAENTEAFF. The CDR3 DNA is TGTGCCACCGACTCAGCGGAGAACACTGAAGCTTTCTTT.

J is TRBJ2-5 and V is TRBV3-1 (or the pseudogene TRBV3-2), with D unclear. Germline loops: CDR1 LGHDT, CDR2 YNNKEL (reference sequence). The CDR3 extends over 10 amino acids. Trimming removed 8 bases from V and 3 bases from J, with 4 bases in between. CDR3 bases: TGTGCCAGCCGGAAAGAGACCCAGTACTTC. Translated, it gives CASRKETQYF.